The sequence of this TCR beta chain was determined in a study of human T cells and chemical hapten exposure. Described time point: patch test 1, 2 weeks after DPC sensitization. The treatment denotes: therapeutic diphenylcyclopropenone sensitization with weekly scalp DPC. Donors, patients with alopecia ranging from 18 to 70 years old and judged suitable for DPC, provided samples. V was clipped by 4 bases and J by 4 bases; unmatched bases: 21. CDR3 length: 21 amino acids. Germline V gene data show CDR1 as LGHNA and CDR2 as YSLEER. Within the library, unique molecular identifiers were attached to each individual cDNA molecule. TCRdb independently ran MiXCR on the RACE reads; one entry per CDR3 protein. The sample has just under 350,000 distinct CDR3 sequences; 6% to 8.5% are singletons. This clonotype showed up many times. Its specificity is unknown. Study-level results: Among expanded TCRs, significantly more large CDR3 similarity clusters formed than among controls.

The sequence came from a woman aged 18-29 years with alopecia areata. Some clones in this sample may be carry-over from other donors' samples. The chain uses TRBV4-3 and TRBJ2-3, with 12 bases that match TRBD2. The sequencing used whole blood, collected in connection with sensitization to the hapten diphenylcyclopropenone (DPC). The CDR3 sequence is CASSLLRLLAGGPTSPDTQYF. The CDR3 coding sequence is TGCGCCAGCAGCCTATTGAGACTTCTAGCGGGGGGGCCGACATCTCCAGATACGCAGTATTTT.